This T cell receptor (beta chain) was documented in a study of early T cells in non-severe SARS-CoV-2 infection. Background on the study: Bulk RNA taken from unsorted whole blood was sequenced, leaving chains unpaired.

Molecules of cDNA were individually given unique molecular identifiers that were attached to them. In TCRdb, the 5' RACE reads were re-called with MiXCR into one record per CDR3 protein. The sample records roughly 99,000 distinct CDR3 sequences, roughly 10% being singletons. There are a few counts of this clonotype. Antigen unknown. Germline CDR1 reads KGHSH; CDR2 reads LQKENI. This CDR3 spans 15 amino acids. Between the trimmed V and J ends, which lost 3 bases and 6 bases, there was a span of 18 bases. Study results and limitations: VDJdb matching, biased toward anti-spike CD8 responses, missed private and CD4 specificities.

This sequence was found in an adult who was a healthcare worker with PCR-confirmed SARS-CoV-2 infection or an uninfected control (not recorded which). The chain has TRBV18 and TRBJ2-7; no clear D gene. Sequenced: whole blood. The CDR3 coding sequence is TGTGCCAGCTCACCTAAGGAAATGCCTGGGCCCGAGCAGTACTTC. It codes for CASSPKEMPGPEQYF.